The clone carrying this T cell receptor (beta chain) has more than one count but fewer than ten. There are 15 residues in the CDR3. Trimming removed 3 bases from V and 2 bases from J, with 11 bases in between. The V gene's germline CDR1 is MNHEY and CDR2 SMNVEV (reference sequence). Building of the TCR beta libraries involved iRepertoire HTBI primers and Arm-PCR of CDR3 regions. TCRdb independently ran MiXCR on the multiplex PCR reads; one entry per CDR3 protein. This sample has 450,000 to 700,000 distinct CDR3 sequences, with 13% found just once. This sample was taken from a study of regulatory T cells in long-lasting Graves disease. Noted time point: newly diagnosed GD, antithyroid drugs for less than 3 months. The TCR library was prepared using RNA isolated from PBMCs. Another study also made use of these data, one on T cells in Graves' hyperthyroidism and ophthalmopathy.

The chain uses TRBV27 and TRBJ2-1; D remains ambiguous. The sequence came from a young man with Graves disease. Specimen: peripheral blood mononuclear cells (PBMCs), collected at new diagnosis, from a patient treated with antithyroid drugs. The CDR3 bases are TGTGCCAGCAGTTTGTCCGGGTTCGCCTACAATGAGCAGTTCTTC. It yields the protein CASSLSGFAYNEQFF.